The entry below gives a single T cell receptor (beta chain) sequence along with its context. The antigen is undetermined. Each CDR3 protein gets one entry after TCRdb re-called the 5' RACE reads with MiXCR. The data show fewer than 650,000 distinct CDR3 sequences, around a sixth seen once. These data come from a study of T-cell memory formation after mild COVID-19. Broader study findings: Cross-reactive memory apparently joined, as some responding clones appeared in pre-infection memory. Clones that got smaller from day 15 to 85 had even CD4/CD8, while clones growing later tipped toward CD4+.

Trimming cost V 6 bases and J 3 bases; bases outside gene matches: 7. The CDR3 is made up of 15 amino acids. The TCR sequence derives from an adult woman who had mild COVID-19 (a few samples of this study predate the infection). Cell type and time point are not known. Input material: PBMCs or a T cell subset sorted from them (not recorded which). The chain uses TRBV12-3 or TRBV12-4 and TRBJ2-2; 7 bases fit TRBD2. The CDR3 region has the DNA TGTGCCAGCAGCCATCGGGGGGACCACACCGGGGAGCTGTTTTTT. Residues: CASSHRGDHTGELFF.